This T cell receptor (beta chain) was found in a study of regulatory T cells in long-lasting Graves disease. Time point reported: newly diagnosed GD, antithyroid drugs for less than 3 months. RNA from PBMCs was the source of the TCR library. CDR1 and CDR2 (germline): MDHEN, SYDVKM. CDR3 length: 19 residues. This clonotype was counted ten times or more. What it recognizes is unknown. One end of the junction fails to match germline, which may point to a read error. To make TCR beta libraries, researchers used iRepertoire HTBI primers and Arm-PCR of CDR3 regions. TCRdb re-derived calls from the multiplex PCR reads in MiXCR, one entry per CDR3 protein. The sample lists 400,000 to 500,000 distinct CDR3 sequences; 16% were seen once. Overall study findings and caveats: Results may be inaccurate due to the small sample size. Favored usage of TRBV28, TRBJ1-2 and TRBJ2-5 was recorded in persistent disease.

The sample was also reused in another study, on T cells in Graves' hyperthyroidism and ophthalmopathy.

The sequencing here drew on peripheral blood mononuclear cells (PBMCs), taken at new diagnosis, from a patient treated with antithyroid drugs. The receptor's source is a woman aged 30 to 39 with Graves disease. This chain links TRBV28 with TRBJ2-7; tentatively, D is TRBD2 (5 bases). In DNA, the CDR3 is TGTGCCAGCAGTTCGGAAGCAGGAGGACCGTATAGAAACTCCTACGAGCAGTGCTTC. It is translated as CASSSEAGGPYRNSYEQCF.